Listed below are T cell receptor beta chains from one sample, sequenced in a study of Graves' ophthalmopathy and Graves' hyperthyroidism. One entry per CDR3 protein results from TCRdb running MiXCR on the multiplex PCR reads. The sample records about 370,000 distinct CDR3 sequences, 15% to 20% being singletons. The sequenced material came from peripheral blood. These receptors all stem from an adult woman with stable Graves' hyperthyroidism. CDR3s include the opening cysteine and the closing phenylalanine or tryptophan. The D gene is left open where the match is weak. The size entry is marked missing in some rows and otherwise reads once, few, many or a size class.

D: TRBD2; J: TRBJ2-5; size: .; V: TRBV10-3; DNA: TGTGCCATCAGTGAGTCAGAGACTAGCGGAGAGACCCAGTACTTC; CDR3: CAISESETSGETQYF
D: .; J: TRBJ1-5; size: .; V: TRBV2; DNA: TGTGCCGAGTCGGGAGGGCCGAATCAGCCCCAGCATTTT; CDR3: CAESGGPNQPQHF
D: .; J: TRBJ1-2; size: .; V: TRBV6-1; DNA: TGTGCCAGCAGCTCCAGGGGAGGGGACTATGGCTACACCTTC; CDR3: CASSSRGGDYGYTF
D: TRBD1; J: TRBJ1-5; size: many; V: TRBV28; DNA: TGTGCCAGCAGTCCACAGGGGACTCTGCGTTATTATAGCAATCAGCCCCAGCATTTT; CDR3: CASSPQGTLRYYSNQPQHF
D: .; J: TRBJ2-2; size: many; V: TRBV28; DNA: TGTGCCAGCCCAGGAACGAACACCGGGGAGCTGTTTTTT; CDR3: CASPGTNTGELFF
D: .; J: TRBJ2-2; size: many; V: TRBV19; DNA: TGTGCCAGTAGTATTTGGTCTCCGGGGGAGCTGTTTTTT; CDR3: CASSIWSPGELFF
D: TRBD1; J: TRBJ2-7; size: .; V: TRBV6-1; DNA: TGTGCCAGCTCAACATACCCCGGGACAGGGGGCAGCTACGAGCAGTACTTC; CDR3: CASSTYPGTGGSYEQYF
D: .; J: TRBJ1-5; size: many; V: TRBV27; DNA: TGTGCCAGCAGTTTATCGAAGGGCACTCAGCCCCAGCATTTT; CDR3: CASSLSKGTQPQHF
D: TRBD1; J: TRBJ2-7; size: many; V: TRBV28; DNA: TGTGCCAGCAGTTTCCGGGACAGGGAAAACCCCTACGAGCAGTACTTC; CDR3: CASSFRDRENPYEQYF
D: .; J: TRBJ2-7; size: few; V: TRBV4-3; DNA: TGCGCCAGCAGCCAAGATACCCATAGCTCCTACGAGCAGTACTTC; CDR3: CASSQDTHSSYEQYF
D: TRBD2; J: TRBJ2-7; size: many; V: TRBV7-3; DNA: TGTGCCAGCAGCCGCCAGGAGGGAGGGGTATACTACGAGCAGTACTTC; CDR3: CASSRQEGGVYYEQYF
D: .; J: TRBJ1-5; size: many; V: TRBV6-1; DNA: TGTGCCAGCAGTGATATTTGGGGGGTTCAGCCCCAGCATTTT; CDR3: CASSDIWGVQPQHF
D: TRBD1; J: TRBJ1-1; size: many; V: TRBV7-8; DNA: TGTGCCAGCAGCCGACATGGGGGACAGACACACACTGAAGCTTTCTTT; CDR3: CASSRHGGQTHTEAFF
D: TRBD2; J: TRBJ2-7; size: many; V: TRBV6-5; DNA: TGTGCCAGCAGTTACTCGTCGTGGGGGGAGGGAGCCTACGAGCAGTACTTC; CDR3: CASSYSSWGEGAYEQYF
D: TRBD1; J: TRBJ1-2; size: many; V: TRBV4-2; DNA: TGTGCCAGCAGCCAAGATCTCGACAGGGCGGATGGCTACACCTTC; CDR3: CASSQDLDRADGYTF
D: .; J: TRBJ1-2; size: many; V: TRBV30; DNA: TGTGCCTGGACGCGGCCGCCTAACTATGGCTACACCTTC; CDR3: CAWTRPPNYGYTF
D: .; J: TRBJ1-1; size: .; V: TRBV18; DNA: TGTGCCAGCTCCGCCTTGGGACGGAAGAACACTGAAGCTTTCTTT; CDR3: CASSALGRKNTEAFF
D: .; J: TRBJ2-7; size: .; V: TRBV6-1; DNA: TGTGCCAGCAGTCGGGGACCCGACTCCTACGAGCAGTACTTC; CDR3: CASSRGPDSYEQYF
D: TRBD2; J: TRBJ2-2; size: many; V: TRBV5-1; DNA: TGCGCCAGCAGACCCTTGCGGGGGGGCTCGGACACCGGGGAGCTGTTTTTT; CDR3: CASRPLRGGSDTGELFF
D: .; J: TRBJ2-6; size: many; V: TRBV28; DNA: TGTGCCAGCAGTCCCGATCTGGGCTCTGGGGCCAACGTCCTGACTTTC; CDR3: CASSPDLGSGANVLTF
D: .; J: TRBJ2-7; size: many; V: TRBV11-2; DNA: TGTGCCAGCAGCTCCCTAACTCCTGAGCAGTACTTC; CDR3: CASSSLTPEQYF
D: TRBD2; J: TRBJ2-5; size: many; V: TRBV6-2/TRBV6-3; DNA: TGTGCCAGACGCCCCGGGACTAGCGGGACCCCGTGGCAAGAGACCCAGTACTTC; CDR3: CARRPGTSGTPWQETQYF
D: .; J: TRBJ1-2; size: few; V: TRBV6-1; DNA: TGTGCCAGCAGCCCCGGGGGGAGCGGTGGCTACACCTTC; CDR3: CASSPGGSGGYTF
D: TRBD2; J: TRBJ2-4; size: many; V: TRBV20-1; DNA: TGCAGTGCTAGAGGCGGGAGGGCCCGTTCGCACATTCAGTACTTC; CDR3: CSARGGRARSHIQYF
D: .; J: TRBJ1-3; size: few; V: TRBV6-1; DNA: TGCGGCTCGGGGGGCCCCGAGGACACCATATATTTT; CDR3: CGSGGPEDTIYF
D: TRBD2; J: TRBJ2-7; size: few; V: TRBV7-9; DNA: TGTGCCAGCAGCTTATCTGCGGGAGGGCCCGACGAGCAGTACTTC; CDR3: CASSLSAGGPDEQYF
D: TRBD1; J: TRBJ2-7; size: many; V: TRBV19; DNA: TGTGCCAGTAGTGGAAGGGACAGCTCCTACGAGCAGTACTTC; CDR3: CASSGRDSSYEQYF
D: .; J: TRBJ2-7; size: many; V: TRBV3-1; DNA: TGTGCCAGCAGCCAAGGACCCGGTTTTGGCGAGCAGTACTTC; CDR3: CASSQGPGFGEQYF
D: TRBD1; J: TRBJ2-5; size: many; V: TRBV7-6; DNA: TGTGCCAGCAGCTTAGCGGACAGGGGGCTTGAGACCCAGTACTTC; CDR3: CASSLADRGLETQYF
D: .; J: TRBJ2-7; size: .; V: TRBV4-3; DNA: TGCGCCAGCAGCCACTCCTTGACAAAGACCTACGAGCAGTACTTC; CDR3: CASSHSLTKTYEQYF
D: TRBD1; J: TRBJ2-7; size: .; V: TRBV7-8; DNA: TGTGCCAGCAGGCCCGGGACAGGTTTCCTCTACGAGCAGTACTTC; CDR3: CASRPGTGFLYEQYF
D: TRBD2; J: TRBJ2-4; size: many; V: TRBV28; DNA: TGTGCCAGCACTAGCGGGAGGGTAGGGAACATTAAGTACTTC; CDR3: CASTSGRVGNIKYF
D: TRBD1; J: TRBJ1-6; size: many; V: TRBV7-9; DNA: TGTGCCAGCAGCTTAGATGGGACAGGCAATTCACCCCTCCACTTT; CDR3: CASSLDGTGNSPLHF
D: .; J: TRBJ1-1; size: .; V: TRBV30; DNA: TGTGCCTTGTGCTCCGACCGGGTCGTGGAGTTGAACACTGAAGCTTTCTTT; CDR3: CALCSDRVVELNTEAFF
D: .; J: TRBJ1-5; size: many; V: TRBV2; DNA: TGTGCCAGCAGTGAAGGGACTACGGGGCTCCCTAATCAGCCCCAGCATTTT; CDR3: CASSEGTTGLPNQPQHF
D: .; J: TRBJ1-1; size: many; V: TRBV6-5; DNA: TGTGCCAGCAGTTACTCCCTCGGGACTGAAGCTTTCTTT; CDR3: CASSYSLGTEAFF
D: .; J: TRBJ1-5; size: many; V: TRBV20-1; DNA: TGCAGTGCTAGAGGTAATGCGGGGCACCGCAATCAGCCCCAGCATTTT; CDR3: CSARGNAGHRNQPQHF
D: .; J: TRBJ2-7; size: .; V: TRBV3-1; DNA: TGTGCCAGCAGCCAAGGTGAAGGGCGCTACGAGCAGTACTTC; CDR3: CASSQGEGRYEQYF
D: .; J: TRBJ2-5; size: many; V: TRBV30; DNA: TGTGCCTGGAGTACGGGGGTCAGTAAAGAGACCCAGTACTTC; CDR3: CAWSTGVSKETQYF
D: TRBD1; J: TRBJ2-5; size: many; V: TRBV20-1; DNA: TGCAGTGCTAGAGCAGCAAGGGACAGGGGGCGAGAGACCCAGTACTTC; CDR3: CSARAARDRGRETQYF
D: .; J: TRBJ1-5; size: .; V: TRBV12-5; DNA: TGTGCTAGTGGCAAGGGGGACGGCAATCAGCCCCAGCATTTT; CDR3: CASGKGDGNQPQHF
D: TRBD1; J: TRBJ1-6; size: many; V: TRBV20-1; DNA: TGCAGTGCTAGAGACGGGACAGGGAGTTCACCCCTCCACTTT; CDR3: CSARDGTGSSPLHF
D: .; J: TRBJ2-7; size: .; V: TRBV20-1; DNA: TGCAGTGCTGGAGACGTTTCCTACGAGCAGTACTTC; CDR3: CSAGDVSYEQYF
D: .; J: TRBJ2-5; size: .; V: TRBV19; DNA: TGTGCCAGTAGTATAGCTATTGGAGAGACCCAGTACTTC; CDR3: CASSIAIGETQYF
D: .; J: TRBJ2-5; size: .; V: TRBV6-5; DNA: TGTGCCAGCAGTTGGTCCCCCCAAGAGACCCAGTACTTC; CDR3: CASSWSPQETQYF
D: TRBD1; J: TRBJ2-5; size: many; V: TRBV7-2; DNA: TGTGCCAGCACCGCATCAGGGGGCGCGGAGACCCAGTACTTC; CDR3: CASTASGGAETQYF
D: TRBD2; J: TRBJ2-7; size: .; V: TRBV30; DNA: TGTGCCTGGAGTCCGAAGGGGGGACTAGCGGCGGATGAGCAGTACTTC; CDR3: CAWSPKGGLAADEQYF
D: TRBD1; J: TRBJ1-1; size: few; V: TRBV3-1; DNA: TGTGCCAGCAGCCAAGAACCGAGGGGACAGGGCCGTACCGAACGTAACCCACATGAAGCTTTCTTT; CDR3: CASSQEPRGQGRTERNPHEAFF
D: .; J: TRBJ1-5; size: many; V: TRBV20-1; DNA: TGCAGTGCTAGCAGAGTTGGCCAGACCTATCAGCCCCAGCATTTT; CDR3: CSASRVGQTYQPQHF
D: .; J: TRBJ2-7; size: many; V: TRBV7-9; DNA: TGTGCCAGCAGCACGCCCAGGGGGGACTACGAGCAGTACTTC; CDR3: CASSTPRGDYEQYF
D: .; J: TRBJ1-5; size: many; V: TRBV6-1; DNA: TGTGCCAGCAGAGTATTCTGGGGGGCTGGCAATCAGCCCCAGCATTTT; CDR3: CASRVFWGAGNQPQHF
D: TRBD2; J: TRBJ2-7; size: .; V: TRBV20-1; DNA: TGCAGTGCTGCGGGACTAGCGAATAGCTACGAGCAGTACTTC; CDR3: CSAAGLANSYEQYF
D: .; J: TRBJ1-5; size: many; V: TRBV11-2; DNA: TGTGCCAGCAGCTTAGATGGCAGGGGCAATCAGCCCCAGCATTTT; CDR3: CASSLDGRGNQPQHF